Listed here are 26 T cell receptor beta chains from one sample, sequenced in a study of blood T cell repertoires in COVID-19. Clones were sequenced by immunoSEQ multiplex PCR, and TCRdb holds only the in-frame ones, with some missing. The table shows a few hundred thousand clones, with over 80% occurring only once. Input material: PBMCs or T cells enriched from blood (not recorded which). Receptors originate from a woman aged 45-60 years who had recovered from COVID-19.

The chain carries TRBV5-6 and TRBJ1-2; possible D gene TRBD1, 5 bases. The V gene's germline CDR1 is SGHDT and CDR2 YYEEEE. The CDR3 has 13 residues. V was pared by 6 bases and J by 0 bases, with 9 bases between. CDR3 DNA: TGTGCCAGCATCGACAGTTCTAACTATGGCTACACCTTC. Amino acids: CASIDSSNYGYTF.

In regard to this clone: Distinct nucleotide sequences in the sample also encode this CDR3. The V gene is TRBV5-1, the J gene TRBJ1-5; the match to TRBD1 covers 9 bases. CDR1 is SGHRS, CDR2 YFSETQ, per germline. The CDR3 spans 15 residues. With 2 bases clipped from V and 1 base from J, the junction kept 1 base outside the gene matches. This chain's CDR3 is CASSLGTGSNQPQHF. In DNA form, the CDR3 reads TGCGCCAGCAGCTTAGGGACAGGGAGCAATCAGCCCCAGCATTTT.

The genes are TRBV11-2 and TRBJ1-2; no clear D gene. Trimming pared 5 bases from V and 4 bases from J, leaving 11 bases between. There are 13 residues in the CDR3. CDR1 is SGHAT and CDR2 is FQNNGV in the germline V gene. CDR3 in amino acids: CASSPSRAYGYTF. The CDR3, as DNA: TGTGCCAGCAGCCCTTCGAGGGCCTATGGCTACACCTTC. Variable domain in full (rest from reference TRBV11-2 and TRBJ1-2): EAGVAQSPRYKIIEKRQSVAFWCNPISGHATLYWYQQILGQGPKLLIQFQNNGVVDDSQLPKDRFSAERLKGVDSTLKIQPAKLEDSAVYLCASSPSRAYGYTFGSGTRLTVV.

The gene calls are TRBV5-6 and TRBJ1-2; tentative D call: TRBD1 (6 bases). V lost 3 bases, J lost 2 bases, and 14 bases lay in between. The CDR3 runs to 15 residues. Germline values: CDR1 SGHDT, CDR2 YYEEEE. This CDR3 reads CASSSQRTDNYGYTF. The CDR3 coding sequence is TGTGCCAGCAGCTCACAACGGACAGACAACTATGGCTACACCTTC.

This clone was seen only once. The rearrangement links TRBV2 to TRBJ1-2, with 7 bases aligning to TRBD1. The V gene's germline CDR1 is SNHLY and CDR2 FYNNEI. The V and J ends lost 5 bases and 0 bases, in that order; junction bases with no gene match: 6. CDR3 size: 15 residues. CDR3 nucleotide sequence: TGTGCCAGCAGTACCCGGGACAGAACTAACTATGGCTACACCTTC. Protein: CASSTRDRTNYGYTF.

The rearrangement links TRBV7-9 to TRBJ2-7, with TRBD1 matching 8 bases. The CDR3 contains 14 residues. Germline loops: CDR1 SEHNR, CDR2 FQNEAQ (reference sequence). Unmatched junction bases numbered 5, after V lost 5 bases and J lost 2 bases. Written as DNA, the CDR3 is TGTGCCAGCAGCGTCACGGGACAGGCCTACGAGCAGTACTTC. It yields the protein CASSVTGQAYEQYF.

The rearrangement links TRBV14 to TRBJ2-3, with D tentatively TRBD2 (6 bases). Deletions cut 5 bases from V and 1 base from J, with 13 bases between. There are 15 residues in the CDR3. The germline V gene has CDR1 SGHDN and CDR2 FVKESK. CDR3 nucleotide sequence: TGTGCCAGCAGCGAACGGGACTCTCGCACAGATACGCAGTATTTT. Translating it yields CASSERDSRTDTQYF.

The chain has TRBV25-1 and TRBJ1-2; D perhaps matches TRBD1 (5 bases). Looked up from germline, CDR1 is MGHDK and CDR2 is SYGVNS. Trimming took off 8 bases at V and 6 bases at J, with 16 bases between the two ends. The CDR3 has 13 amino acids. The CDR3 DNA reads as TGTGCCAGCGGAGTAGCAGGGAAGAATGGCTACACCTTC. It is translated as CASGVAGKNGYTF.

V is TRBV5-5 and J is TRBJ1-1, with D unresolved. CDR1 and CDR2 (germline): SGHKS, YYEKEE (reference sequence). The CDR3 covers 14 residues. Trimming took off 3 bases at V and 5 bases at J, with 14 bases between the two ends. The CDR3 nucleotides read TGTGCCAGCAGCTCAGGTCCCTGGTCGACTGAAGCTTTCTTT. This gives the protein CASSSGPWSTEAFF.

The V call is TRBV30, the J call TRBJ2-3, with D unresolved. This CDR3 has 15 amino acids. The V end lost 1 base, the J end lost 2 bases, and 13 bases lay between the germline ends. Germline values: CDR1 GTSNPN, CDR2 SVGIG (reference sequence). The CDR3 coding sequence is TGTGCCTGGAGTGGAATTAGCCGTCACACAGATACGCAGTATTTT. This encodes CAWSGISRHTDTQYF. Full variable domain (outside the CDR3, taken from reference TRBV30 and TRBJ2-3): SQTIHQWPATLVQPVGSPLSLECTVEGTSNPNLYWYRQAAGRGLQLLFYSVGIGQISSEVPQNLSASRPQDRQFILSSKKLLLSDSGFYLCAWSGISRHTDTQYFGPGTRLTVL.

The V call is TRBV27, the J call TRBJ2-5; 7 positions match TRBD2. Germline V gene data show CDR1 as MNHEY and CDR2 as SMNVEV (reference sequence). Trimming removed 5 bases from V and 10 bases from J; junction bases left unmatched: 10. This CDR3 has 13 residues. The chain's CDR3 is CASSHPAGGSQYF. CDR3 DNA: TGTGCCAGCAGTCATCCCGCCGGCGGGAGCCAGTACTTC.

The CDR3 region has the DNA TGCGCCAGCAGCTCTAAGCCTATGGAGCTGTTTTTT. It specifies CASSSKPMELFF. The V gene is TRBV5-1, the J gene TRBJ2-2, with D uncertain. With 3 bases removed from V and 10 bases from J, the gap between germline ends came to 10 bases. CDR1 is SGHRS, CDR2 YFSETQ, per germline. The CDR3 spans 12 residues.

As regards this clone: Other DNA sequences in this sample translate to the same CDR3. The CDR3: CASSPWTGGTEAFF. CDR3 bases: TGTGCCAGCAGTCCGTGGACAGGAGGGACTGAAGCTTTCTTT. The V gene is TRBV27, the J gene TRBJ1-1; 7 positions match TRBD1. Unmatched junction bases numbered 8, after V lost 5 bases and J lost 5 bases. This CDR3 region has 14 residues. The germline V gene has CDR1 MNHEY and CDR2 SMNVEV (reference sequence).

The V gene is TRBV11-2, the J gene TRBJ2-5, with TRBD1 matching 7 bases. Per the germline V gene, CDR1 is SGHAT and CDR2 is FQNNGV. The CDR3 has 17 amino acids. The J segment lost 4 bases and the V segment lost 1 base, leaving 12 bases of the junction unmatched. The CDR3 region has the DNA TGTGCCAGCAGCTTAGTTCCACTCGACAGGGTAGGAGAGACCCAGTACTTC. Its protein product is CASSLVPLDRVGETQYF. The full variable domain, with the rest looked up from reference TRBV11-2 and TRBJ2-5, is EAGVAQSPRYKIIEKRQSVAFWCNPISGHATLYWYQQILGQGPKLLIQFQNNGVVDDSQLPKDRFSAERLKGVDSTLKIQPAKLEDSAVYLCASSLVPLDRVGETQYFGPGTRLLVL.

This clone occurred a few times. The chain recombines TRBV19 with TRBJ1-3; unclear D gene. Deletions cut 0 bases from V and 0 bases from J, with 9 bases between. Per the germline V gene, CDR1 is LNHDA and CDR2 is SQIVND (reference sequence). This CDR3 contains 16 residues. CDR3 loop: CASSIDLGGSGNTIYF. In DNA form, the CDR3 reads TGTGCCAGTAGTATAGATCTAGGCGGCTCTGGAAACACCATATATTTT.

This sequence joins TRBV4-1 and TRBJ1-1; D might be TRBD1 (6 bases). This CDR3 spans 14 amino acids. V was trimmed by 3 bases and J by 0 bases, leaving 8 bases between them. Per the germline V gene, CDR1 is MGHRA and CDR2 is YSYEKL. The CDR3 sequence is CASSQGTLNTEAFF. For the CDR3, the DNA is TGCGCCAGCAGCCAGGGGACACTGAACACTGAAGCTTTCTTT.

This chain connects TRBV5-1 to TRBJ2-1; tentative D call: TRBD2 (6 bases). Looked up from germline, CDR1 is SGHRS and CDR2 is YFSETQ. The CDR3 covers 15 residues. V lost 4 bases to trimming and J lost 2 bases, with 13 bases between them. The CDR3 region is CASSVELAPYNEQFF. The CDR3 DNA reads as TGCGCCAGCAGCGTGGAGCTAGCGCCCTACAATGAGCAGTTCTTC.

The CDR3 protein is CASSLASGADSPLHF. The CDR3 region has the DNA TGTGCCAGCAGCTTAGCCTCAGGGGCGGATTCACCCCTCCACTTT. The chain has TRBV7-6 and TRBJ1-6, with D tentatively TRBD1 (6 bases). Per the germline V gene, CDR1 is SGHVS and CDR2 is FNYEAQ. The CDR3 runs 15 residues. The V end lost 0 bases, the J end lost 8 bases, and 11 bases lay between the germline ends.

The rearrangement links TRBV7-9 to TRBJ1-2; TRBD1 might be the D (5 bases). The CDR3 is made up of 14 amino acids. The V gene's germline CDR1 is SEHNR and CDR2 FQNEAQ (reference sequence). V was pared by 5 bases and J by 7 bases, with 17 bases between. This CDR3 reads CASSQVGGSGGYTF. CDR3 nucleotides: TGTGCCAGCAGCCAGGTTGGGGGGTCGGGTGGCTACACCTTC.

This clone was counted a single time. This chain connects TRBV5-1 to TRBJ2-5, with D perhaps matching TRBD1 (5 bases). The CDR3 is made up of 12 amino acids. Germline CDR1 is SGHRS and CDR2 is YFSETQ. V was clipped by 3 bases and J by 4 bases, with 7 bases between them. The CDR3 DNA reads as TGCGCCAGCAGCTCCCAGGGAGAGACCCAGTACTTC. It encodes CASSSQGETQYF.

This chain connects TRBV5-1 to TRBJ1-2; D uncertain. The germline V and J ends were trimmed by 0 bases and 1 base, with 4 bases remaining between them. The germline gives CDR1 SGHRS, CDR2 YFSETQ. The CDR3 runs 13 residues. CDR3 sequence: CASSLGHNYGYTF. As DNA, the CDR3 is TGCGCCAGCAGCTTGGGACATAACTATGGCTACACCTTC.

The rearrangement links TRBV9 to TRBJ2-5; perhaps TRBD2 as D (9 bases). CDR3 length equals 15 residues. Germline V gives CDR1 SGDLS, CDR2 YYNGEE. Trimming removed 7 bases from V and 4 bases from J, with 20 bases in between. CDR3 residues: CASGLSGGTGETQYF. CDR3 DNA sequence: TGTGCCAGCGGCTTGAGCGGGGGGACAGGAGAGACCCAGTACTTC.

This clone was counted only a few times. The chain is built from TRBV19 and TRBJ2-3, with D perhaps TRBD1 (5 bases). CDR1 LNHDA and CDR2 SQIVND come from the germline V gene (reference sequence). V lost 5 bases and J 2 bases, leaving 14 bases between the germline ends. CDR3 size: 15 residues. CDR3 in amino acids: CASSLGRAPTDTQYF. The CDR3 bases are TGTGCCAGTAGTCTGGGCAGGGCCCCCACAGATACGCAGTATTTT.

The chain links TRBV9 to TRBJ2-3; 15 positions agree with TRBD2. Trimming took 0 bases from V and 0 from J; bases not matched to a gene: 5. Per germline, CDR1 SGDLS and CDR2 YYNGEE. The CDR3 sequence is 19 residues long. CDR3 residues: CASSVDPGTSGRSTDTQYF. As DNA, the CDR3 is TGTGCCAGCAGCGTAGACCCCGGGACTAGCGGGAGGAGCACAGATACGCAGTATTTT.

This clone was recorded a few times. The chain uses TRBV9 and TRBJ2-1; D remains ambiguous. The germline V gene encodes CDR1 SGDLS and CDR2 YYNGEE. V was trimmed by 0 bases and J by 5 bases, leaving 6 bases between them. This CDR3 has 13 residues. The CDR3 nucleotides read TGTGCCAGCAGCGTAGTCGGTGACAATGAGCAGTTCTTC. Encoded protein: CASSVVGDNEQFF.

The chain combines TRBV7-9 with TRBJ1-6, with 7 positions matching TRBD1. Germline assignment: CDR1 SEHNR and CDR2 FQNEAQ (reference sequence). The CDR3 sequence is 13 residues long. V gave up 7 bases and J gave up 9 bases; unmatched junction bases: 6. CDR3 protein: CASIKTGSSPLHF. In nucleotides, the CDR3 is TGTGCCAGCATCAAGACAGGGAGTTCACCCCTCCACTTT.